The entry that follows covers one T cell receptor beta chain sequence. Its cognate antigen is unknown. This record belongs to a study of Ad26.COV2.S vaccination and SARS-CoV-2 variants. General study points: Higher spike-specific TCR breadth was found in vaccine recipients than in placebo recipients.

J gave up 0 bases and V 5 bases, and 17 bases lay outside the gene matches. Germline V CDR1 and CDR2: SNHLY, FYNNEI. The CDR3 covers 22 residues. TCRdb's copy holds only in-frame clones and misses some; the assay was immunoSEQ multiplex PCR. The sample yields some 300,000 clones, about 82% seen once. Treatment reported: 19 received Ad26.COV2.S at low or high dose, single or two shots; a few received placebo; per-sample allocation not given. Specimen acquisition occurred on day 63 following the initial vaccine or placebo injection. Donation was by an adult aged 18-55 years who was in Boston. The clonotype originates from a person between 18 and 60 years old who received the Ad26.COV2.S COVID-19 vaccine or a placebo. This rearrangement joins TRBV2 to TRBJ2-1; 15 bases are shared with TRBD2. The specimen was peripheral blood, collected in a trial of Ad26.COV2.S vaccine versus placebo. The CDR3 is CASSSPGTSGGIPGSSYNEQFF. CDR3 coding DNA: TGTGCCAGCAGTTCCCCCGGGACTAGCGGGGGGATTCCGGGTAGCTCCTACAATGAGCAGTTCTTC.